This TCR beta chain comes out of a study of T cell clonality in common variable immunodeficiency. CDR3 length equals 14 residues. The germline gives CDR1 SQVTM, CDR2 ANQGSEA. The ends were cut back, 1 base at V and 1 base at J, with 10 bases in the middle. Clones were read by immunoSEQ multiplex PCR, and TCRdb kept only the in-frame ones, dropping some. This set yields tens of thousands of clones and no singletons; the top ten hold just over 2%. This clone was observed a few times. The CDR3 end is not reached by the read, which stops 3 residues before it; the germline J gene fills it in. The source of this sequence is a person aged 18 to 75 in good health. This chain connects TRBV29-1 to TRBJ2-5; D possibly corresponds to TRBD1 (5 bases). Sample: peripheral blood mononuclear cells. CDR3 DNA, as far as it was read: TGCAGCGTTGAAGGGGGCTCGATCCAAGAGACC. This encodes CSVEGGSIQET. The full-length CDR3 reads as CSVEGGSIQETQYF.